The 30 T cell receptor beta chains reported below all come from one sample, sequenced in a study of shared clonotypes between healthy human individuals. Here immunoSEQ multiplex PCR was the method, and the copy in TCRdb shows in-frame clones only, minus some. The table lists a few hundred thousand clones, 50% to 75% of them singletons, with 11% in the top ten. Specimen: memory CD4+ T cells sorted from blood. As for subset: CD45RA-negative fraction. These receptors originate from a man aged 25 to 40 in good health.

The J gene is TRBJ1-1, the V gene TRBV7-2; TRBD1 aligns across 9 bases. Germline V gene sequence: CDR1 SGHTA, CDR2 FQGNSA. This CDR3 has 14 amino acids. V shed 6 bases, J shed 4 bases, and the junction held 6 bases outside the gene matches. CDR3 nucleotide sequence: TGTGCCAGCAGAGTCACAGGGGGCGGCACTGAAGCTTTCTTT. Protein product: CASRVTGGGTEAFF.

CDR3 sequence (DNA): TGTGCCAGCAGAGTAGAGGGGCAAGAGACCCAGTACTTC. Amino acids: CASRVEGQETQYF. V is TRBV28 and J is TRBJ2-5; D might be TRBD1 or TRBD2, each matching 5 bases. Germline values: CDR1 MDHEN, CDR2 SYDVKM. V lost 6 bases and J 2 bases, leaving 10 bases between the germline ends. The CDR3 is made up of 13 amino acids.

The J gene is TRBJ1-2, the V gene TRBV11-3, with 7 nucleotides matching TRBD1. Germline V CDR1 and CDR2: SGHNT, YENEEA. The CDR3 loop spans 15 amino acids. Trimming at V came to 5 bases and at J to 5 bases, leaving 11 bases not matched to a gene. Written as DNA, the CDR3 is TGTGCCAGCAGCCCCAGAGCAGGGGGGCGGTATGGCTACACCTTC. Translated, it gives CASSPRAGGRYGYTF. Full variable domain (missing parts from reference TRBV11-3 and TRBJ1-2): EAGVVQSPRYKIIEKKQPVAFWCNPISGHNTLYWYLQNLGQGPELLIRYENEEAVDDSQLPKDRFSAERLKGVDSTLKIQPAELGDSAVYLCASSPRAGGRYGYTFGSGTRLTVV.

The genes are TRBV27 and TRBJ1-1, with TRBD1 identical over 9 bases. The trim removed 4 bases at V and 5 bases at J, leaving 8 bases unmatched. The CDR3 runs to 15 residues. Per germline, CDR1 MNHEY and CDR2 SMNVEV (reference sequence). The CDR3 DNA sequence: TGTGCCAGCAGTTCGGGACAGGGAGGGCCGACTGAAGCTTTCTTT. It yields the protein CASSSGQGGPTEAFF.

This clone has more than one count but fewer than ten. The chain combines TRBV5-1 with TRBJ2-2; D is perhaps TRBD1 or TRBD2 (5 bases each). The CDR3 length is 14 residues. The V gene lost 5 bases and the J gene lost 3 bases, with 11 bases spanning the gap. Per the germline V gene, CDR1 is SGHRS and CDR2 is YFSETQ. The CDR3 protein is CASSKTADTGELFF. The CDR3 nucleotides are TGCGCCAGCAGTAAGACAGCGGACACCGGGGAGCTGTTTTTT.

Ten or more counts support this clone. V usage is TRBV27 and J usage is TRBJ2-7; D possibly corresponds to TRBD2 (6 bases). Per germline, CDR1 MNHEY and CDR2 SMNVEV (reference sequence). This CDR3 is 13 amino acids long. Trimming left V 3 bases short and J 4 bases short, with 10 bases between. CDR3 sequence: CASSFRGGYEQYF. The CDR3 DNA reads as TGTGCCAGCAGTTTCCGGGGAGGATACGAGCAGTACTTC.

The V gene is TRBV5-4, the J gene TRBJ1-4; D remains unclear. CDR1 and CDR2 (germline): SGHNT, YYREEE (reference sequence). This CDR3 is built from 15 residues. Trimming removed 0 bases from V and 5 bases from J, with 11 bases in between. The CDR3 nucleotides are TGTGCCAGCAGCTTGGGTGTGGCATTGAATGAAAAACTGTTTTTT. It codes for CASSLGVALNEKLFF.

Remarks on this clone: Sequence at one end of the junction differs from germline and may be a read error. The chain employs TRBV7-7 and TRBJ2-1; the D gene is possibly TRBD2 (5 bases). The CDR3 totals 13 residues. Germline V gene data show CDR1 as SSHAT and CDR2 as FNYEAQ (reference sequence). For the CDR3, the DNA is TGTGCTAGCAGTCAGGACTTGGGCAATGAGCAGTTCTTC. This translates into CASSQDLGNEQFF.

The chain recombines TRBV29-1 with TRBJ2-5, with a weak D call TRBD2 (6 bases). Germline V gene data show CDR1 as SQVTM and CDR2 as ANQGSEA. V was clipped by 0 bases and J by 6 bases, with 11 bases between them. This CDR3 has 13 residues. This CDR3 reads CSVEERRAKTQYF. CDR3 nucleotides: TGCAGCGTTGAAGAAAGGAGGGCCAAGACCCAGTACTTC. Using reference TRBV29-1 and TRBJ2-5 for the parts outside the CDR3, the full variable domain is SAVISQKPSRDICQRGTSLTIQCQVDSQVTMMFWYRQQPGQSLTLIATANQGSEATYESGFVIDKFPISRPNLTFSTLTVSNMSPEDSSIYLCSVEERRAKTQYFGPGTRLLVL.

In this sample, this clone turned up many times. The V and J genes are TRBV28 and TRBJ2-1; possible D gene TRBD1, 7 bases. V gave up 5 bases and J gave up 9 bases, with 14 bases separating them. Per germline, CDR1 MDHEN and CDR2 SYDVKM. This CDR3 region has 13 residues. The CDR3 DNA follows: TGTGCCAGCAGTCCCCCGCAGGGGGGTGAGCAGTTCTTC. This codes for CASSPPQGGEQFF.

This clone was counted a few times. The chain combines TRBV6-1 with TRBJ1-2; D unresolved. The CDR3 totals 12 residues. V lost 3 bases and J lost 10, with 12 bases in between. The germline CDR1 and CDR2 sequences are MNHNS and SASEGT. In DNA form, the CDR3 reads TGTGCCAGCAGTGACATACTTAGGGACTACACCTTC. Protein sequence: CASSDILRDYTF.

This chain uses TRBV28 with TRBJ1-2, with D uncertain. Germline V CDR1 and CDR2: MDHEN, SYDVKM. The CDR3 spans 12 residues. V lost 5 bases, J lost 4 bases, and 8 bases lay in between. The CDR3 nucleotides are TGTGCCAGCAGTCTCGAGGGCTATGGCTACACCTTC. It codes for CASSLEGYGYTF.

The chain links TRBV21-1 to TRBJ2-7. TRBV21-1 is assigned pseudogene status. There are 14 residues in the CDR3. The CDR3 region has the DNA TGTGCCAGCATAGGCCAGCCTTCCTCCTACGAGCAGTACTTC. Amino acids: CASIGQPSSYEQYF.

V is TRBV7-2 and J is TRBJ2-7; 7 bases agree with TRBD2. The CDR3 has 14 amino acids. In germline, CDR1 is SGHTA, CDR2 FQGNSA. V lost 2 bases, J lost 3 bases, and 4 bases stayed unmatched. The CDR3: CASSLSSGNYEQYF. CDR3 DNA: TGTGCCAGCAGCTTATCTAGCGGAAACTACGAGCAGTACTTC.

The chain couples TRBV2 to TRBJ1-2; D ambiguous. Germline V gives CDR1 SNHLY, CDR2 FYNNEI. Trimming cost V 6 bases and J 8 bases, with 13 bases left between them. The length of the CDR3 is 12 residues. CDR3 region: CASRGNGGGYTF. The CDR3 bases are TGTGCCAGCAGAGGAAATGGTGGCGGCTACACCTTC.

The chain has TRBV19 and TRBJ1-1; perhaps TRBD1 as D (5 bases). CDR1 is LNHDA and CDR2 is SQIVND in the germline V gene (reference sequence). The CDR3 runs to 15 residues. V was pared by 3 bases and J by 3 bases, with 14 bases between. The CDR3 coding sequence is TGTGCCAGTAGTATTAAGTACGGAGGGGACACTGAAGCTTTCTTT. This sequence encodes CASSIKYGGDTEAFF.

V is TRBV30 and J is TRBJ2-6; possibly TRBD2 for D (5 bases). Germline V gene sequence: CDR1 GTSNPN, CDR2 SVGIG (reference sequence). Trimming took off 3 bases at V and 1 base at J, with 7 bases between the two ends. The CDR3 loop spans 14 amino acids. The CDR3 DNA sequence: TGTGCCTGGAGACGAGGGTCTGGGGCCAACGTCCTGACTTTC. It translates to CAWRRGSGANVLTF.

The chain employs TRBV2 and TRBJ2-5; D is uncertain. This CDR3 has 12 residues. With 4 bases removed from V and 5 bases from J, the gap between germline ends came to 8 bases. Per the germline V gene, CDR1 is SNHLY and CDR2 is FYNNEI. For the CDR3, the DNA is TGTGCCAGCAGTGTTGCCGGGGAGACCCAGTACTTC. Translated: CASSVAGETQYF. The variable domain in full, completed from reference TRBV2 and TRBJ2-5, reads EPEVTQTPSHQVTQMGQEVILRCVPISNHLYFYWYRQILGQKVEFLVSFYNNEISEKSEIFDDQFSVERPDGSNFTLKIRSTKLEDSAMYFCASSVAGETQYFGPGTRLLVL.

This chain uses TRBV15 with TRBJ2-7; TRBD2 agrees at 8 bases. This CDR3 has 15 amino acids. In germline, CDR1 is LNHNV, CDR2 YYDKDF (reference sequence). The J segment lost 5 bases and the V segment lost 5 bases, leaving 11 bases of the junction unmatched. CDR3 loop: CATSSSGFALHEQYF. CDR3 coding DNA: TGTGCCACCAGCTCTAGCGGGTTCGCTCTTCACGAGCAGTACTTC.

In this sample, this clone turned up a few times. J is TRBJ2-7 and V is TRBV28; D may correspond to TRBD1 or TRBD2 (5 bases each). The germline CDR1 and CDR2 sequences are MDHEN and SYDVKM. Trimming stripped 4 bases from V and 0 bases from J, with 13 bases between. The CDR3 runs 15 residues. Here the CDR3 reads CASSSHGTGSYEQYF. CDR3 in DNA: TGTGCCAGCAGTTCCCATGGGACGGGCTCCTACGAGCAGTACTTC.

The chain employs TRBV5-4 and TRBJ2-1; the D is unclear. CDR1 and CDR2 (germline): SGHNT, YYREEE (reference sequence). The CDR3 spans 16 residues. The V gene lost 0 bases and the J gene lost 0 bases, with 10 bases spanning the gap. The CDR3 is CASSLGSASSYNEQFF. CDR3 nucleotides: TGTGCCAGCAGCTTGGGATCAGCGAGCTCCTACAATGAGCAGTTCTTC.

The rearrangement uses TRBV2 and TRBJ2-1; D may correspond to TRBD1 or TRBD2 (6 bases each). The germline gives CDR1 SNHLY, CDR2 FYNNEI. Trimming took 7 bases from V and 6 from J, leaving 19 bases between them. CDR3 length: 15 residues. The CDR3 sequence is CASNRRDTIFNEQFF. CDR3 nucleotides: TGTGCCAGCAACCGGAGGGACACCATCTTCAATGAGCAGTTCTTC.

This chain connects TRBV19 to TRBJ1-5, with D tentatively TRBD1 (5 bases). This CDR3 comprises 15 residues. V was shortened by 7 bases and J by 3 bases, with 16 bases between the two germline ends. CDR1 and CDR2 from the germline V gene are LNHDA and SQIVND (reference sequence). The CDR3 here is CASTQGPITNQPQHF. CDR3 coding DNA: TGTGCCAGTACCCAGGGCCCTATTACCAATCAGCCCCAGCATTTT.

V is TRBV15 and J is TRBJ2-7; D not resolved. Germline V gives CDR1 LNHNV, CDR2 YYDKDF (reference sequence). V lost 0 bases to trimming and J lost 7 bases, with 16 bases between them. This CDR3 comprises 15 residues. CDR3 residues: CATSRDATTYPEQYF. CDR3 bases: TGTGCCACCAGCAGAGATGCCACGACCTACCCAGAGCAGTACTTC.

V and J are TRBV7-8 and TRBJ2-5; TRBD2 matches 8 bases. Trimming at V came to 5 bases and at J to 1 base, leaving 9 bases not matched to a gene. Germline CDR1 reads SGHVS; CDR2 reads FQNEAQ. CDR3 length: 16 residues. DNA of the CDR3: TGTGCCAGCAGCAGGACCGAGCGGGAGTTCCAAGAGACCCAGTACTTC. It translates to CASSRTEREFQETQYF.

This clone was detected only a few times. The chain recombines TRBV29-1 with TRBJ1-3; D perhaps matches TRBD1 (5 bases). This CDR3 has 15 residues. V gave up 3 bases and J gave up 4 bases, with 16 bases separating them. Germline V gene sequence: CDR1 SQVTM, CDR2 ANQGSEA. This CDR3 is CSVDGSGLGGNTIYF. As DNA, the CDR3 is TGCAGCGTTGATGGTTCGGGGCTTGGAGGAAACACCATATATTTT.

The DNA for the CDR3 is TGTGCCAGCAGCTTACGGGGGACTGAAGCTTTCTTT. Residues: CASSLRGTEAFF. The chain carries TRBV5-5 and TRBJ1-1; D may be TRBD1 (5 bases). V was pared by 2 bases and J by 5 bases, with 7 bases between. CDR1 and CDR2 (germline): SGHKS, YYEKEE (reference sequence). This CDR3 is 12 amino acids long.

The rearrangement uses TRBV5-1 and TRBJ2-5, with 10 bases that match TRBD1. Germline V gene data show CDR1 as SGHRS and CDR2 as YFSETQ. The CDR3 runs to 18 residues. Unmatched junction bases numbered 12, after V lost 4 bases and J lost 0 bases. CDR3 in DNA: TGCGCCAGCAGCCGGGAGTTGTTGGACAGGGGGTACCAAGAGACCCAGTACTTC. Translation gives CASSRELLDRGYQETQYF.

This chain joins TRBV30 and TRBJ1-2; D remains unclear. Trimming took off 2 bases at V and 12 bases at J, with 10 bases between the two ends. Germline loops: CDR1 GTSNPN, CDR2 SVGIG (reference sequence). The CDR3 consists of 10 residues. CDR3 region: CAWSPSSHTF. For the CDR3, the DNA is TGTGCCTGGAGTCCCAGCTCACACACCTTC.

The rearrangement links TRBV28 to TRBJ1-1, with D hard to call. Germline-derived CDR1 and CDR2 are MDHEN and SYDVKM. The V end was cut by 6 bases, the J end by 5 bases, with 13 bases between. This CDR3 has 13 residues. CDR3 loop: CASSTITGTEAFF. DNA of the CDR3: TGTGCCAGCAGCACCATAACCGGTACTGAAGCTTTCTTT.